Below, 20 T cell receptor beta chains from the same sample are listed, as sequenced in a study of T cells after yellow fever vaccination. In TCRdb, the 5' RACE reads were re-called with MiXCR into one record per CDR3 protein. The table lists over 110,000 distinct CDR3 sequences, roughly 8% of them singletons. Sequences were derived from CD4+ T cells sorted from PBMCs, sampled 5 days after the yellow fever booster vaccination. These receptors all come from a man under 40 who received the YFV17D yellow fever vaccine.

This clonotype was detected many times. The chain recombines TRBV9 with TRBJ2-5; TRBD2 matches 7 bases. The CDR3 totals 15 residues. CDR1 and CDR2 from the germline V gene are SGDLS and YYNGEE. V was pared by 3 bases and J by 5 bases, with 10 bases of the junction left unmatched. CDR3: CASSDGTIPLETQYF. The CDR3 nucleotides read TGTGCCAGCAGCGACGGGACTATTCCCCTCGAGACCCAGTACTTC.

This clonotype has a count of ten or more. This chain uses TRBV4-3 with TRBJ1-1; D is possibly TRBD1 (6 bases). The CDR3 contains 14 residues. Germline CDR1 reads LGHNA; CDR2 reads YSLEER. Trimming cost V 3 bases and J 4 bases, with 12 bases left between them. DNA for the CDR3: TGCGCCAGCAGCCAGGAAACAGGGTTCACTGAAGCTTTCTTT. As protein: CASSQETGFTEAFF.

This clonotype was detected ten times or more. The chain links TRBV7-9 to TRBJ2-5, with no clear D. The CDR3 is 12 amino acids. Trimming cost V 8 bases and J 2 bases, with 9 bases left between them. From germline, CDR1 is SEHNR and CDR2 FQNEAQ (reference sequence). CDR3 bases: TGTGCCAGCGCCCTGGGGCAAGAGACCCAGTACTTC. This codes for CASALGQETQYF. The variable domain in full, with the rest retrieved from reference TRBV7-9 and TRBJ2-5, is DTGVSQNPRHKITKRGQNVTFRCDPISEHNRLYWYRQTLGQGPEFLTYFQNEAQLEKSRLLSDRFSAERPKGSFSTLEIQRTEQGDSAMYLCASALGQETQYFGPGTRLLVL.

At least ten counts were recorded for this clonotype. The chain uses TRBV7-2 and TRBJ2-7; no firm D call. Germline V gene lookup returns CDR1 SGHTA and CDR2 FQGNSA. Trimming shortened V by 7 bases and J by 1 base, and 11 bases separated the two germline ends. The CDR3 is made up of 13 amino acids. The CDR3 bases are TGTGCCAGCACTCGATGGGTATCCTACGAGCAGTACTTC. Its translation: CASTRWVSYEQYF.

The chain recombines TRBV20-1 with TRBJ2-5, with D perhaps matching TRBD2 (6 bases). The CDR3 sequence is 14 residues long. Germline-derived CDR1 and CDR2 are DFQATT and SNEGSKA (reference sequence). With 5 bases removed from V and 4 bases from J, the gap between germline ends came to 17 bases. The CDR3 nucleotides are TGCAGTGCTCCTAACGCGGGAACTTTAGAGACCCAGTACTTC. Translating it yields CSAPNAGTLETQYF.

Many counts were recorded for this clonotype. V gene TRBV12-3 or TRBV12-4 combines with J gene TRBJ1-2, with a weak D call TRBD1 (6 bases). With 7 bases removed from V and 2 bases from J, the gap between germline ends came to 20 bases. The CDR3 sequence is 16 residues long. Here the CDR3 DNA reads TGTGCCAGCAACATTGGGACAACCCCTCGAAACTATGGCTACACCTTC. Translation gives CASNIGTTPRNYGYTF.

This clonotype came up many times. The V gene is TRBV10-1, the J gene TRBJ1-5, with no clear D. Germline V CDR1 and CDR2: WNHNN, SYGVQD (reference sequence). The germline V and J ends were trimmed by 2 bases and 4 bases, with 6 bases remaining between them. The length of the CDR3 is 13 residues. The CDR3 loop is CASSEQRNQPQHF. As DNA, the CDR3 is TGCGCCAGCAGTGAGCAGCGAAATCAGCCCCAGCATTTT.

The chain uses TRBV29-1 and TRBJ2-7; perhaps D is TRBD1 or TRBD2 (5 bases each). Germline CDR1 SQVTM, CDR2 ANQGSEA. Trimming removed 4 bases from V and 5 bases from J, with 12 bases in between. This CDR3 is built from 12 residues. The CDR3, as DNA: TGCAGCGTTGCAACCAGGGAGCACGAGCAGTACTTC. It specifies CSVATREHEQYF.

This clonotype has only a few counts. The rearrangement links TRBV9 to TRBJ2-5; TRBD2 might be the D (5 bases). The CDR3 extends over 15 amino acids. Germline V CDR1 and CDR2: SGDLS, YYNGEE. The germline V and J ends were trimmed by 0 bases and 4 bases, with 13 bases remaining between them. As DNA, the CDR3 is TGTGCCAGCAGCGTAGGTGAGGGATACAGAGAGACCCAGTACTTC. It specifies CASSVGEGYRETQYF. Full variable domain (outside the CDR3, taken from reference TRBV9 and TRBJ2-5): DSGVTQTPKHLITATGQRVTLRCSPRSGDLSVYWYQQSLDQGLQFLIQYYNGEERAKGNILERFSAQQFPDLHSELNLSSLELGDSALYFCASSVGEGYRETQYFGPGTRLLVL.

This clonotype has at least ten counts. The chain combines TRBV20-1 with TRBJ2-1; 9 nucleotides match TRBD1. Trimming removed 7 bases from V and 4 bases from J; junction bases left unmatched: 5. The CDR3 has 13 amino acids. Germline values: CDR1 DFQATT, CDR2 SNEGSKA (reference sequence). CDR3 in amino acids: CSVQQGAYNEQFF. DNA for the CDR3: TGCAGTGTTCAACAGGGGGCTTACAATGAGCAGTTCTTC.

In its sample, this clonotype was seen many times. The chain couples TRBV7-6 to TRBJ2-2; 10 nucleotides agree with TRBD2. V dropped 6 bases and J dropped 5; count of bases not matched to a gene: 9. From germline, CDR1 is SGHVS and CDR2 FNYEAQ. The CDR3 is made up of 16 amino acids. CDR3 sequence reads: CASSSTSGKGTGELFF. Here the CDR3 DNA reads TGTGCCAGCAGTTCTACTAGCGGGAAGGGTACCGGGGAGCTGTTTTTT.

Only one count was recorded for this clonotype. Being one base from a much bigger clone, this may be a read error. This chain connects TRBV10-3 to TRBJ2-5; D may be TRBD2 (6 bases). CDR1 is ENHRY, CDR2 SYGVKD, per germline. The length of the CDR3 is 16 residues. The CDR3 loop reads CVISGSSVGVGETQYF. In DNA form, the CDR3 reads TGTGTCATCAGTGGTTCTAGCGTGGGAGTGGGAGAGACCCAGTACTTC.

This chain's CDR3 is CASSQDYYNEQFF. For the CDR3, the DNA is TGTGCCAGCAGCCAGGACTATTACAATGAGCAGTTCTTC. The chain carries TRBV5-4 and TRBJ2-1; tentative D call: TRBD2 (6 bases). V was shortened by 4 bases and J by 4 bases, with 9 bases between the two germline ends. In germline, CDR1 is SGHNT, CDR2 YYREEE (reference sequence). This CDR3 has 13 amino acids.

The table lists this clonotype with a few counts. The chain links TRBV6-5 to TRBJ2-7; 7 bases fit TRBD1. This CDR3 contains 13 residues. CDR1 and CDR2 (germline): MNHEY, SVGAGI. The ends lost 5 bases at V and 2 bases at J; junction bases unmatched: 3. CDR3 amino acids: CASSRTGTYEQYF. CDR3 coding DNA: TGTGCCAGCAGTAGGACAGGAACCTACGAGCAGTACTTC.

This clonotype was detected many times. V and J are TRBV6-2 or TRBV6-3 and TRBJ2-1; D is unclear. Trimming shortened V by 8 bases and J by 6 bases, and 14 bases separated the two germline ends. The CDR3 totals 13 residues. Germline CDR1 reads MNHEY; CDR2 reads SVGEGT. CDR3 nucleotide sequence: TGTGCCAGCGCCTCCCTCAAGGCCAATGAGCAGTTCTTC. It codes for CASASLKANEQFF.

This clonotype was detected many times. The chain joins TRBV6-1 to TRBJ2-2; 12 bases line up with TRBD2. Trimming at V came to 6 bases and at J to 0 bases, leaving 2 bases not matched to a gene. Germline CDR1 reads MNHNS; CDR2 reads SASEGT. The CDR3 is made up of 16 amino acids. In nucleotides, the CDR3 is TGTGCCAGCAGGGCTAGCGGGAGGGCGAACACCGGGGAGCTGTTTTTT. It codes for CASRASGRANTGELFF.

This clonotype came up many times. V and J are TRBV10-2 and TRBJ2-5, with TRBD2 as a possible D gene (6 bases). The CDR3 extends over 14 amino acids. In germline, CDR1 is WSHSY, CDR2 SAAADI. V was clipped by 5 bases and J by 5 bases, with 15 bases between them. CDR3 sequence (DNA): TGCGCCAGCAGTCGATTAGGGGCGGGGGAGACCCAGTACTTC. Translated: CASSRLGAGETQYF.

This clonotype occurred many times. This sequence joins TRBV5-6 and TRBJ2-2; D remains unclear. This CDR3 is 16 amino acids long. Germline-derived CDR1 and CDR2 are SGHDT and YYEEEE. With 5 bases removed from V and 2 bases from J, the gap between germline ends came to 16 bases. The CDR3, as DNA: TGTGCCAGCAGTGCCCCAAGAGAGAGCAACACCGGGGAGCTGTTTTTT. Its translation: CASSAPRESNTGELFF.

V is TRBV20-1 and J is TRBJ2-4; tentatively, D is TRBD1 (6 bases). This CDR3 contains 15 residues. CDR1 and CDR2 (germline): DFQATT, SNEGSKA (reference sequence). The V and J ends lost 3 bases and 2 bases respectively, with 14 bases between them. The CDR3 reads CSARMVDSTKNIQYF. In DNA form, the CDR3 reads TGCAGTGCTAGGATGGTGGACAGTACCAAAAACATTCAGTACTTC.

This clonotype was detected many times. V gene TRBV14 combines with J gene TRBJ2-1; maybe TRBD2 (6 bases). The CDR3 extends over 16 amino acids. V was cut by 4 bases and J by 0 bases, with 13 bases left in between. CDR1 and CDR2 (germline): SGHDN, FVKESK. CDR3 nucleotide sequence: TGTGCCAGCAGCCCAGGAGGGGTCAGCTCCTACAATGAGCAGTTCTTC. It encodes CASSPGGVSSYNEQFF.